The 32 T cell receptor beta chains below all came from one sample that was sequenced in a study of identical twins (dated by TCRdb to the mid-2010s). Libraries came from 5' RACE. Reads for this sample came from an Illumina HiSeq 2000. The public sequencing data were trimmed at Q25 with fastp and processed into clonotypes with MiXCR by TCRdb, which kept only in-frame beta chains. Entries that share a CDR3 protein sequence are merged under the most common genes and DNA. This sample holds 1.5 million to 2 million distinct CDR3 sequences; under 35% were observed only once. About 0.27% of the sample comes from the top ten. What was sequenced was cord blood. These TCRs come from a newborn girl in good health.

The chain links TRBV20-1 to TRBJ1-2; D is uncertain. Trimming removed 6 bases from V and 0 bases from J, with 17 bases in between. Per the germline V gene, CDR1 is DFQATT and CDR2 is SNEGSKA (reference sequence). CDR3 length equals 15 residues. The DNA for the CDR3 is TGCAGTGCGACCACGGGAGCCGAAGCTAACTATGGCTACACCTTC. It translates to CSATTGAEANYGYTF.

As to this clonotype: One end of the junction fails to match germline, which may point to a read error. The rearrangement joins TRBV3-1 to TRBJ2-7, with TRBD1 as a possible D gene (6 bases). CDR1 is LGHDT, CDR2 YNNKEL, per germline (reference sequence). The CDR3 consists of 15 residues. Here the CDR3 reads CAGSQGDNLFYEQYF. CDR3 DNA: TGTGCCGGCAGCCAAGGGGACAACCTATTCTACGAGCAGTACTTC.

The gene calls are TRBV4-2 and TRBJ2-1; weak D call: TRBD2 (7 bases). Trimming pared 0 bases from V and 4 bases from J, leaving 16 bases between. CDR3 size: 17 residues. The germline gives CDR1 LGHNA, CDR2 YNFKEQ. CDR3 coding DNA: TGTGCCAGCAGCCAAGATAGGGGGACTATCCCGTACAATGAGCAGTTCTTC. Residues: CASSQDRGTIPYNEQFF.

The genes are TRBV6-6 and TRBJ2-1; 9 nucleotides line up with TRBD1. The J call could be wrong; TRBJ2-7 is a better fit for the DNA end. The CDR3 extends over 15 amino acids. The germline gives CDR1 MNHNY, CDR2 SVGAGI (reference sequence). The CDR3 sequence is CASSVPGQGLNEQYF. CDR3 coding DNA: TGTGCCAGCAGCGTCCCGGGACAGGGTCTAAATGAGCAGTACTTC.

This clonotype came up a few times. CDR3: CASSQRARPLELYNEQFF. The CDR3, as DNA: TGCGCCAGCAGCCAACGAGCGCGGCCCCTTGAACTCTACAATGAGCAGTTCTTC. The gene calls are TRBV4-1 and TRBJ2-1, with D hard to call. Germline V gene lookup returns CDR1 MGHRA and CDR2 YSYEKL. The CDR3 spans 18 residues. The ends were cut back, 2 bases at V and 3 bases at J, with 20 bases in the middle.

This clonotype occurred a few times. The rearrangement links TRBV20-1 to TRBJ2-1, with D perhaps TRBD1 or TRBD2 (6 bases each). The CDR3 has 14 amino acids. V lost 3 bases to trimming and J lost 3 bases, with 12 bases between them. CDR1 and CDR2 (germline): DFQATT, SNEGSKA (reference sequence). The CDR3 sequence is CSARRGAGYNEQFF. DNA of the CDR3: TGCAGTGCTAGGAGGGGGGCAGGCTACAATGAGCAGTTCTTC.

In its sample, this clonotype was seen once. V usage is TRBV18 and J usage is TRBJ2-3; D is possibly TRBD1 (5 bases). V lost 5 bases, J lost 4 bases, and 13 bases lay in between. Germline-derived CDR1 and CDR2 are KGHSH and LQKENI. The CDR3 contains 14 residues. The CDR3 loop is CASSSQGPPDTQYF. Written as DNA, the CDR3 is TGTGCCAGCTCATCGCAGGGCCCGCCAGATACGCAGTATTTT.

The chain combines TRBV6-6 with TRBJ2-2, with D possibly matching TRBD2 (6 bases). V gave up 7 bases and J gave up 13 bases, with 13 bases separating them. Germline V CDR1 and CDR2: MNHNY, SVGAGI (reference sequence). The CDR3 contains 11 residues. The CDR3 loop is CASISRDWLFF. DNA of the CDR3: TGTGCCAGCATTAGCCGGGACTGGCTGTTTTTT.

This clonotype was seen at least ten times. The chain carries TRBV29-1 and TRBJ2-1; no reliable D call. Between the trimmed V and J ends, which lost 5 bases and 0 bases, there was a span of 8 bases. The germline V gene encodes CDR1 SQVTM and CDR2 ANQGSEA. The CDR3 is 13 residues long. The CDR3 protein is CSVSYDSYNEQFF. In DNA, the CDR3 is TGCAGCGTTAGCTACGACTCCTACAATGAGCAGTTCTTC.

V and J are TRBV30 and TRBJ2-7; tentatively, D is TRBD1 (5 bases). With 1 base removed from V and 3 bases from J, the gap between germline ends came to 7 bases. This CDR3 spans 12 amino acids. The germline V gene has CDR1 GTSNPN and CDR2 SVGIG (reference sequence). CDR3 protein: CAWSGDSYEQYF. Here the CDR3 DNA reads TGTGCCTGGAGTGGAGACAGCTACGAGCAGTACTTC.

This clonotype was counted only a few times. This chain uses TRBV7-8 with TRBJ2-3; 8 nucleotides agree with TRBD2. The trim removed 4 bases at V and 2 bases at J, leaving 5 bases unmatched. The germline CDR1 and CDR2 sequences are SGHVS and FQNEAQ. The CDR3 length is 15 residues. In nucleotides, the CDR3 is TGTGCCAGCAGCTCCTACGGGGGGGACACAGATACGCAGTATTTT. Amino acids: CASSSYGGDTDTQYF. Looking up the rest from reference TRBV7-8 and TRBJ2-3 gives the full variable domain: GAGVSQSPRYKVAKRGQDVALRCDPISGHVSLFWYQQALGQGPEFLTYFQNEAQLDKSGLPSDRFFAERPEGSVSTLKIQRTQQEDSAVYLCASSSYGGDTDTQYFGPGTRLTVL.

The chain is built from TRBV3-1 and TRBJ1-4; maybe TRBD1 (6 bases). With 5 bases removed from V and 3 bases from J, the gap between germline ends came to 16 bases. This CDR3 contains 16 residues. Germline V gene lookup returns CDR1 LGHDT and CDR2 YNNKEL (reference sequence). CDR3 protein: CASSSYRVGANEKLFF. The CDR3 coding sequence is TGTGCCAGCAGCTCGTACAGGGTAGGAGCTAATGAAAAACTGTTTTTT.

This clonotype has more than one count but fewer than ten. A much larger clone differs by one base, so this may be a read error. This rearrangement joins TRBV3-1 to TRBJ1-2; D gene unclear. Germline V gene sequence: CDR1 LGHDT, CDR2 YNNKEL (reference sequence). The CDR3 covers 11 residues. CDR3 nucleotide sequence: TGTGCCGGCAGCCAACACTATGGCTACACCTTC. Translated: CAGSQHYGYTF.

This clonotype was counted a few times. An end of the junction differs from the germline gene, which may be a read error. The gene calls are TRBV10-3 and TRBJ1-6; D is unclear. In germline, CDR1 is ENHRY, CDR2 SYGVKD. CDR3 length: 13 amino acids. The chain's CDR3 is CATSREDNSPLHF. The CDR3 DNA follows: TGTGCCACCAGTCGCGAGGATAATTCACCCCTCCACTTT.

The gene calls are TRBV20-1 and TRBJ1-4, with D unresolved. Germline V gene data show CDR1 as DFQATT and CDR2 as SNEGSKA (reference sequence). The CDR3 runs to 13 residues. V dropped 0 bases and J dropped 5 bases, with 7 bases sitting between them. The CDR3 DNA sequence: TGCAGTGCTAGAGAGGGGAACAATGAAAAACTGTTTTTT. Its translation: CSAREGNNEKLFF.

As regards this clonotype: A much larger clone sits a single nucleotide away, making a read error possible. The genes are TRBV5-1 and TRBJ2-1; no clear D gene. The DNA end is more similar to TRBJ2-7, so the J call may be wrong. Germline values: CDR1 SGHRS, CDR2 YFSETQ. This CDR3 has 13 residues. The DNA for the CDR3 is TGCGCCAGCAGCTTGGCTGCGAACAATGAGCAGTACTTC. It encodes CASSLAANNEQYF.

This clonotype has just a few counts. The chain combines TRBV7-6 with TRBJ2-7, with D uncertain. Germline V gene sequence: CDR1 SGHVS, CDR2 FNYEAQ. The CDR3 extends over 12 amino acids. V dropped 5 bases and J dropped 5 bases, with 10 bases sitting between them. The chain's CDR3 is CASSPPLHEQYF. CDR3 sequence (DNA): TGTGCCAGCAGCCCCCCGCTCCACGAGCAGTACTTC.

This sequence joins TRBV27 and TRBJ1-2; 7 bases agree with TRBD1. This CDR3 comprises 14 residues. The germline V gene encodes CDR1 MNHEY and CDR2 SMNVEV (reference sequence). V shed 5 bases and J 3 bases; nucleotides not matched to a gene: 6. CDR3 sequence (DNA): TGTGCCAGCAGTCCCTGGACAGGCTACTATGGCTACACCTTC. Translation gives CASSPWTGYYGYTF.

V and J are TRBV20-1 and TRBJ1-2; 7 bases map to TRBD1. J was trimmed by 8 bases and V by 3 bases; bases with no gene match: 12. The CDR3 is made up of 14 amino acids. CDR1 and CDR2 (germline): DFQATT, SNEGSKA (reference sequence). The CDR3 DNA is TGCAGTGCTAGGGACTCCGGGACAGCGGGGGGCTACACCTTC. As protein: CSARDSGTAGGYTF.

The CDR3 sequence is CASSPRSRADYGYTF. Here the CDR3 DNA reads TGTGCCAGCTCACCGCGAAGTAGGGCAGACTATGGCTACACCTTC. The gene calls are TRBV18 and TRBJ1-2; D is undetermined. The V gene lost 3 bases and the J gene lost 3 bases, with 14 bases spanning the gap. CDR3 length: 15 residues. Per the germline V gene, CDR1 is KGHSH and CDR2 is LQKENI.

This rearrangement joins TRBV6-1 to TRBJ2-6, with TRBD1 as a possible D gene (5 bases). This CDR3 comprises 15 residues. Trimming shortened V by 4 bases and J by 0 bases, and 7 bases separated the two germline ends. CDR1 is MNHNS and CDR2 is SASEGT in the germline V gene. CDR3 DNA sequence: TGTGCCAGCAGTGTGGGGCTCTCTGGGGCCAACGTCCTGACTTTC. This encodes CASSVGLSGANVLTF.

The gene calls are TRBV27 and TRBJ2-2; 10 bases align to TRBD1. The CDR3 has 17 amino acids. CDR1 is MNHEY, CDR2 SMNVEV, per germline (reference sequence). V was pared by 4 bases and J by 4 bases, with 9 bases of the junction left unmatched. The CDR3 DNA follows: TGTGCCAGCAGTTCGTACCTACGGGACAGGGGCACCGGGGAGCTGTTTTTT. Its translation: CASSSYLRDRGTGELFF.

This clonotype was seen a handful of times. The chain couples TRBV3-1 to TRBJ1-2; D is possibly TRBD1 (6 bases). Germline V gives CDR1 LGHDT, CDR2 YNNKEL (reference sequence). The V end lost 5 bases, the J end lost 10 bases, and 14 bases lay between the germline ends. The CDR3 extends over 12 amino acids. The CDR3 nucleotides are TGTGCCAGCAGCGTGATGACAGGTCTCTACACCTTC. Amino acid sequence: CASSVMTGLYTF.

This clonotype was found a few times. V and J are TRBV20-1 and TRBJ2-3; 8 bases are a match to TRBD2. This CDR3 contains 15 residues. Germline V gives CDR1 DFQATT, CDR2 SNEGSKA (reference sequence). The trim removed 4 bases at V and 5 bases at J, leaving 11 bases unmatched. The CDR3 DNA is TGCAGTGCTATTTCAAGCGGGAGCGGGCAAGATACGCAGTATTTT. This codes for CSAISSGSGQDTQYF.

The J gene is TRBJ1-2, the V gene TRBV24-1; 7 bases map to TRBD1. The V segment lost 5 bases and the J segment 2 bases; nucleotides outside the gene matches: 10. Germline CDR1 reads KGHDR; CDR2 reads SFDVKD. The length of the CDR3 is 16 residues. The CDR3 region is CATSGQGLSENYGYTF. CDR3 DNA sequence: TGTGCCACCAGTGGACAGGGATTGTCAGAGAACTATGGCTACACCTTC.

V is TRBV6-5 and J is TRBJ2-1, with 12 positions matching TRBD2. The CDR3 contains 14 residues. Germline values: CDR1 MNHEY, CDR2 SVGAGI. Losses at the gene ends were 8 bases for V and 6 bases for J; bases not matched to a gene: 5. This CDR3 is CASALLAGGNEQFF. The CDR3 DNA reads TGTGCCAGCGCCCTACTAGCGGGGGGCAATGAGCAGTTCTTC.

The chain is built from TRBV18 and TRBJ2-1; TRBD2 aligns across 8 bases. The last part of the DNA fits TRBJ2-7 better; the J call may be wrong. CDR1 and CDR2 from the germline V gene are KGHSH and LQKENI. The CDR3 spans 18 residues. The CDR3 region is CASSPLAPGGRTYNEQYF. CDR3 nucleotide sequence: TGTGCCAGCTCACCTCTTGCGCCGGGCGGGAGGACCTACAATGAGCAGTACTTC.

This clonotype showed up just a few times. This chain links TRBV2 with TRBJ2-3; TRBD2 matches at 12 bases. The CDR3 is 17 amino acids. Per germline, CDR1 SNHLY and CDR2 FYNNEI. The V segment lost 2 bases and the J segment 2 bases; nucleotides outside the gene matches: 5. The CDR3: CASSEILAGGLTDTQYF. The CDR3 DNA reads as TGTGCCAGCAGTGAAATACTAGCGGGGGGCCTCACAGATACGCAGTATTTT.

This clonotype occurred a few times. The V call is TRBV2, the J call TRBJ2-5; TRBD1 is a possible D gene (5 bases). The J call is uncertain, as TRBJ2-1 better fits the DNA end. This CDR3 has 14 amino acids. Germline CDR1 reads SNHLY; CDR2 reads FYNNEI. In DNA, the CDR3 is TGTGCCAGCAGTGAAATTAGGGGCCAAGAGACCCAGTTCTTC. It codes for CASSEIRGQETQFF.

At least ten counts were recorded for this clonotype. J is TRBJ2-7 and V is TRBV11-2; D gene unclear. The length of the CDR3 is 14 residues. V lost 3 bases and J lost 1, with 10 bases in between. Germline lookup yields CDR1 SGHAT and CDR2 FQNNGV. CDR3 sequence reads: CASSFNILSYEQYF. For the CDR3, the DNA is TGTGCCAGCAGCTTCAACATCCTATCCTACGAGCAGTACTTC.

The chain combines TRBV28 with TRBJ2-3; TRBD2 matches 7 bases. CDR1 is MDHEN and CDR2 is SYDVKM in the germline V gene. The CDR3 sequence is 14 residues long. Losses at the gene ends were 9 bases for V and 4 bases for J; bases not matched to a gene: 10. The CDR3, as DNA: TGTGCCAGTGAGCGGGAATGGTGGTCAGATACGCAGTATTTT. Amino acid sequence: CASEREWWSDTQYF.

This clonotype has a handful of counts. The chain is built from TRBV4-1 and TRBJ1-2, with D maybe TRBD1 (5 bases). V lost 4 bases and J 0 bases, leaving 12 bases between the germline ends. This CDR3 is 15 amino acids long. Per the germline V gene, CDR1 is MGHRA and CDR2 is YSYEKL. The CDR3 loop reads CASSPRVIANYGYTF. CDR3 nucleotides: TGCGCCAGCAGCCCCAGGGTTATAGCTAACTATGGCTACACCTTC.